Below, 23 T cell receptor beta chains from the same sample are listed, as sequenced in a study of blood T cell repertoires in COVID-19. The data were produced by immunoSEQ multiplex PCR, yet TCRdb's version contains in-frame clones alone and is incomplete. There are around 70,000 clones in the sample; roughly 80% occur only once, and approximately 5% lies in the top ten. Material for sequencing was peripheral blood. Source of these receptors: a woman at least 80 years old with active or convalescent COVID-19.

This chain links TRBV5-8 with TRBJ2-1; 14 bases match TRBD2. The CDR3 is made up of 16 amino acids. CDR1 is SGHTS, CDR2 YDEGEE, per germline. V lost 4 bases and J lost 4; bases outside the gene matches: 4. This CDR3 is CASSRRTSGGYNEQFF. The CDR3 DNA follows: TGTGCCAGCAGCCGTCGGACTAGCGGGGGGTACAATGAGCAGTTCTTC.

A single count supports this clone. The gene calls are TRBV7-2 and TRBJ2-7; 10 positions match TRBD2. V was pared by 6 bases and J by 7 bases, with 12 bases of the junction left unmatched. Looked up from germline, CDR1 is SGHTA and CDR2 is FQGNSA. This CDR3 is built from 15 residues. The CDR3 coding sequence is TGTGCCAGCAGATCAGGCCTAGCGGGAGAGAGAGAGCAGTACTTC. Translating gives CASRSGLAGEREQYF.

The chain couples TRBV11-3 to TRBJ2-4, with D perhaps TRBD1 (5 bases). CDR1 is SGHNT and CDR2 is YENEEA in the germline V gene. This CDR3 has 16 amino acids. The ends were cut back, 3 bases at V and 4 bases at J, with 16 bases in the middle. CDR3 DNA sequence: TGTGCCAGCAGCTTTTCGCAGGGATCGTCAAAAAACATTCAGTACTTC. This gives the protein CASSFSQGSSKNIQYF.

This clone was detected a few times. V and J are TRBV6-2 or TRBV6-3 and TRBJ2-7, with D unresolved. The CDR3 loop spans 13 amino acids. The ends were cut back, 0 bases at V and 2 bases at J, with 5 bases in the middle. From germline, CDR1 is MNHEY and CDR2 SVGEGT. DNA of the CDR3: TGTGCCAGCAGTTACTCTACACCCTACGAGCAGTACTTC. This encodes CASSYSTPYEQYF.

The J gene is TRBJ1-1, the V gene TRBV4-2; no firm D call. There are 13 residues in the CDR3. Germline assignment: CDR1 LGHNA and CDR2 YNFKEQ. Between the trimmed V and J ends, which lost 1 base and 5 bases, there was a span of 8 bases. CDR3 nucleotides: TGTGCCAGCAGCCAAGGTAGCCTGACTGAAGCTTTCTTT. As protein: CASSQGSLTEAFF.

This clone has only one observation. The chain combines TRBV29-1 with TRBJ1-5; a possible D gene is TRBD1 (5 bases). The CDR3 is made up of 13 amino acids. V was cut by 2 bases and J by 1 base, with 6 bases left in between. Per the germline V gene, CDR1 is SQVTM and CDR2 is ANQGSEA. This CDR3 reads CSVEWGSNQPQHF. DNA for the CDR3: TGCAGCGTTGAATGGGGCAGCAATCAGCCCCAGCATTTT.

The chain uses TRBV24-1 and TRBJ2-1; maybe TRBD2 (6 bases). This CDR3 has 14 residues. V was shortened by 6 bases and J by 1 base, with 9 bases between the two germline ends. The germline CDR1 and CDR2 sequences are KGHDR and SFDVKD. The CDR3 region has the DNA TGTGCCACCAGTATCGGGGGTTCCTACAATGAGCAGTTCTTC. Translating it yields CATSIGGSYNEQFF.

CDR3 sequence (DNA): TGTGCCAGCAGCTTAGTGGCGGGGGGCACAGATACGCAGTATTTT. It is translated as CASSLVAGGTDTQYF. The V and J genes are TRBV7-2 and TRBJ2-3; 7 nucleotides line up with TRBD2. Looked up from germline, CDR1 is SGHTA and CDR2 is FQGNSA. The V and J ends lost 1 base and 1 base, in that order; junction bases with no gene match: 2. The CDR3 extends over 15 amino acids.

V and J are TRBV3-1 (or the pseudogene TRBV3-2) and TRBJ2-2; 8 bases are a match to TRBD2. Looked up from germline, CDR1 is LGHDT and CDR2 is YNNKEL (reference sequence). The length of the CDR3 is 18 residues. Losses at the gene ends were 1 base for V and 0 bases for J; bases not matched to a gene: 7. CDR3 DNA: TGTGCCAGCAGCCAAGTATTAGCGGGACAAGCGAACACCGGGGAGCTGTTTTTT. Its protein is CASSQVLAGQANTGELFF.

V is TRBV12-3 or TRBV12-4 and J is TRBJ1-2; a possible D gene is TRBD1 (5 bases). CDR3 length: 12 amino acids. The V end was cut by 5 bases, the J end by 4 bases, with 8 bases between. CDR3 DNA sequence: TGTGCCAGCAGTATTAGGGGCTATGGCTACACCTTC. As protein: CASSIRGYGYTF.

This clone turned up a few times. This chain connects TRBV5-4 to TRBJ2-1; D gene unclear. This CDR3 has 12 amino acids. Per the germline V gene, CDR1 is SGHNT and CDR2 is YYREEE (reference sequence). The V gene lost 4 bases and the J gene lost 3 bases, with 5 bases spanning the gap. CDR3 coding DNA: TGTGCCAGCAGCCGCGACTACAATGAGCAGTTCTTC. This gives the protein CASSRDYNEQFF.

The genes are TRBV19 and TRBJ2-5; 8 bases are shared with TRBD1. Germline CDR1 and CDR2: LNHDA and SQIVND (reference sequence). The V gene end was trimmed by 6 bases and the J gene end by 2 bases; junction bases not matched to a gene: 5. The CDR3 loop spans 14 amino acids. CDR3 protein: CASSHTGGQETQYF. CDR3 bases: TGTGCCAGTAGCCACACAGGGGGACAAGAGACCCAGTACTTC.

The chain is built from TRBV7-2 and TRBJ2-1; a weak D match, TRBD2 (5 bases). Looked up from germline, CDR1 is SGHTA and CDR2 is FQGNSA. V dropped 8 bases and J dropped 1 base, with 12 bases sitting between them. The CDR3 contains 14 residues. Here the CDR3 DNA reads TGTGCCAGCCGATTCTCGGGATCCTACAATGAGCAGTTCTTC. Protein: CASRFSGSYNEQFF.

The rearrangement uses TRBV28 and TRBJ2-7; 8 bases align to TRBD1. Germline CDR1 and CDR2: MDHEN and SYDVKM. The length of the CDR3 is 13 residues. Losses at the gene ends were 9 bases for V and 1 base for J; bases not matched to a gene: 5. Here the CDR3 reads CASGQGSSYEQYF. DNA for the CDR3: TGTGCCAGTGGACAGGGATCTTCCTACGAGCAGTACTTC. Full variable domain (rest looked up from reference TRBV28 and TRBJ2-7): DVKVTQSSRYLVKRTGEKVFLECVQDMDHENMFWYRQDPGLGLRLIYFSYDVKMKEKGDIPEGYSVSREKKERFSLILESASTNQTSMYLCASGQGSSYEQYFGPGTRLTVT.

The chain uses TRBV2 and TRBJ2-5; maybe TRBD2 (6 bases). Germline CDR1 and CDR2: SNHLY and FYNNEI. Trimming removed 7 bases at V and 4 bases at J, with 13 bases between. CDR3 length equals 13 residues. The CDR3 loop reads CASNRRDVETQYF. The CDR3 DNA reads as TGTGCCAGCAACAGGAGGGATGTAGAGACCCAGTACTTC.

The V gene is TRBV29-1, the J gene TRBJ2-7; TRBD1 agrees at 10 bases. The V segment lost 7 bases and the J segment 4 bases; nucleotides outside the gene matches: 13. Germline CDR1 reads SQVTM; CDR2 reads ANQGSEA. The CDR3 loop spans 15 amino acids. CDR3 DNA sequence: TGCAGCGCTGACAGGACCGGGACAGGGGCTTACGAGCAGTACTTC. It specifies CSADRTGTGAYEQYF.

This chain connects TRBV27 to TRBJ1-4; a possible D gene is TRBD1 (6 bases). This CDR3 is built from 14 residues. V lost 5 bases to trimming and J lost 0 bases, with 7 bases between them. Germline CDR1 and CDR2: MNHEY and SMNVEV (reference sequence). The CDR3 here is CASSNRATNEKLFF. In DNA, the CDR3 is TGTGCCAGCAGTAACAGGGCAACTAATGAAAAACTGTTTTTT.

The chain uses TRBV7-6 and TRBJ2-1, with 9 positions matching TRBD2. Trimming took 1 base from V and 4 from J; bases not matched to a gene: 5. Germline V gene data show CDR1 as SGHVS and CDR2 as FNYEAQ. The CDR3 consists of 16 residues. This CDR3 reads CASSLVTGLAYNEQFF. DNA for the CDR3: TGTGCCAGCAGCTTAGTGACGGGACTAGCTTACAATGAGCAGTTCTTC.

The chain combines TRBV28 with TRBJ2-7; D perhaps matches TRBD2 (5 bases). The CDR3 runs 11 residues. V was shortened by 7 bases and J by 8 bases, with 12 bases between the two germline ends. Germline V CDR1 and CDR2: MDHEN, SYDVKM. The CDR3 is CASIDTRQQYF. The DNA of the CDR3 is TGTGCCAGCATCGATACTAGGCAGCAGTACTTC.

V and J are TRBV28 and TRBJ1-1; the match to TRBD1 covers 8 bases. The CDR3 runs 14 residues. The ends lost 5 bases at V and 3 bases at J; junction bases unmatched: 5. In germline, CDR1 is MDHEN, CDR2 SYDVKM. The CDR3 spells CASSHRTGYTEAFF. In nucleotides, the CDR3 is TGTGCCAGCAGTCACCGGACAGGGTACACTGAAGCTTTCTTT.

This rearrangement joins TRBV7-8 to TRBJ1-6; D is possibly TRBD1 (5 bases). The length of the CDR3 is 17 residues. Trimming left V 2 bases short and J 0 bases short, with 11 bases between. The germline CDR1 and CDR2 sequences are SGHVS and FQNEAQ. The CDR3 region has the DNA TGTGCCAGCAGCTTACTGGGGGGGAACTCCTATAATTCACCCCTCCACTTT. Protein product: CASSLLGGNSYNSPLHF.

The chain recombines TRBV6-5 with TRBJ1-1; no definite D call. The V and J ends lost 7 bases and 2 bases respectively, with 17 bases between them. CDR1 is MNHEY, CDR2 SVGAGI, per germline. The CDR3 runs to 15 residues. CDR3 sequence reads: CASTQYGLSNTEAFF. The CDR3 coding sequence is TGTGCCAGCACTCAGTATGGTTTGTCAAACACTGAAGCTTTCTTT.

The chain is built from TRBV18 and TRBJ2-5; the D is unclear. The CDR3 has 12 amino acids. Trimming took off 5 bases at V and 5 bases at J, with 9 bases between the two ends. CDR1 KGHSH and CDR2 LQKENI come from the germline V gene. The CDR3 DNA reads as TGTGCCAGCTCAACAGAGTTTGAGACCCAGTACTTC. Encoded protein: CASSTEFETQYF.